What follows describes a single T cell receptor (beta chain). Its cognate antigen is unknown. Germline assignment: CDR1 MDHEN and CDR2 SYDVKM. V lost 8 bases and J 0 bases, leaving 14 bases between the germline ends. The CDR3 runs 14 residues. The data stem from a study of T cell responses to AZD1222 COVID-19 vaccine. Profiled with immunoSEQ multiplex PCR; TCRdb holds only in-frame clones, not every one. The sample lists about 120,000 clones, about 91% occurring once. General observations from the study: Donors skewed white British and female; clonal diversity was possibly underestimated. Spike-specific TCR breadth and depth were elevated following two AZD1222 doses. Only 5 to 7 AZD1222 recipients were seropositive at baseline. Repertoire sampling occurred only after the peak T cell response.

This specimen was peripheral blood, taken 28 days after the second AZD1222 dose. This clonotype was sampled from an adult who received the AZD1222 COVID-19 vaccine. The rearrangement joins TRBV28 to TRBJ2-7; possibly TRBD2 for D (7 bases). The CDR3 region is CASSWGGHSYEQYF. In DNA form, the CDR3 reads TGTGCCAGCTCTTGGGGGGGACACTCCTACGAGCAGTACTTC.